This T cell receptor beta chain was retrieved from a study of blood T cell repertoires in COVID-19. Germline values: CDR1 SGHRS, CDR2 YFSETQ. Trimming pared 2 bases from V and 2 bases from J, leaving 12 bases between. CDR3 length: 15 residues. The data were produced by immunoSEQ multiplex PCR, yet TCRdb's version contains in-frame clones alone and is incomplete. This sample has 170,000 or so clones, with roughly 84% found just once. The specimen was peripheral blood. The chain uses TRBV5-1 and TRBJ2-3, with D perhaps TRBD2 (7 bases). This receptor was taken from a young man with active or convalescent COVID-19. In DNA, the CDR3 is TGCGCCAGCAGCTTTGGGGGGGCCTTCACAGATACGCAGTATTTT. It yields the protein CASSFGGAFTDTQYF.